This T cell receptor (beta chain) was identified in a study of CD8 T cells in Susac syndrome. RNA amounts of roughly 0.45 to 1 ug underwent reverse transcription with random hexamers. TCRdb called the immunoSEQ multiplex PCR reads again in MiXCR, with one record for every CDR3 protein. The sample has approximately 150,000 distinct CDR3 sequences, roughly 94% seen once. This clonotype was observed a handful of times. The sequencing sample was made of CD4+ T cells from PBMCs. This clonotype originated in a human donor in good health.

Here the CDR3 reads CASSQRLAGVSGANVLTF. CDR3 DNA sequence: TGTGCCAGCAGCCAAAGGCTAGCGGGAGTCTCTGGGGCCAACGTCCTGACTTTC. The V call is TRBV6-1, the J call TRBJ2-6, with 10 bases that match TRBD2. The CDR3 has 18 residues. V shed 6 bases and J 0 bases; nucleotides not matched to a gene: 8. CDR1 is MNHNS and CDR2 is SASEGT in the germline V gene.